This entry describes one T cell receptor beta chain. Its matching antigen is unknown. Reverse transcription of all isolated RNA meant that expressed TCRB transcripts were sequenced. The repertoire was sequenced with immunoSEQ multiplex PCR; TCRdb's copy has only in-frame clones and lacks some. The sample lists approximately 400,000 clones, around 15% occurring once. Trimming took 4 bases from V and 3 from J, leaving 12 bases between them. Germline values: CDR1 SGHRS, CDR2 YFSETQ. This CDR3 has 14 residues. The data derive from a study of beta chain features in type 1 diabetes. Findings of the study overall: The study found fewer insertions and more deletions at VDJ junctions in type 1 diabetes patients. Healthy donors had naive, central memory and Treg TCRB repertoires that appeared less similar than those seen among patients. Significant though moderate, a shortening of TCRB CDR3s appeared in all four CD4+ subsets of Type 1 diabetes patients.

This chain joins TRBV5-1 and TRBJ2-3, with D perhaps TRBD1 (6 bases). The clonotype comes from a woman aged 18 to 35 in good health. Sequencing input: naive CD4+ T cells from blood. Here the CDR3 reads CASSIVRGTDTQYF. The CDR3 nucleotides read TGCGCCAGCAGCATAGTCAGGGGAACAGATACGCAGTATTTT.